This T cell receptor beta chain came from a study of T cell clonotyping in hematopoietic cell transplantation. On the study more broadly: Recipient samples before transplant were obtained post-cytoreduction.

Germline CDR1 WNHNN, CDR2 SYGVQD (reference sequence). This CDR3 spans 14 amino acids. The V and J ends lost 6 bases and 0 bases, in that order; junction bases with no gene match: 4. Comment on this clone: Its antigen is still unknown.

General study points: At the given depth, recipient repertoires were over 97% de novo clonotypes. CD4 and CD8 repertoire contributions could not be separated without sorting.

The time point is: recipient sample about 28 days before transplant, after cytoreduction. Samples: about 28 days before transplant, then days 30, 100 and 180 after. Data came from immunoSEQ multiplex PCR; TCRdb stores just in-frame clones and leaves some out. Altogether around 80,000 clones are present, 90% to 96% being singletons, with the ten largest covering roughly 1.7%. The clonotype comes from a woman aged 50 to 65 with acute myeloid leukemia. Some clones in this sample may be carry-over from other donors' samples. The rearrangement uses TRBV10-1 and TRBJ1-1; 7 bases map to TRBD1. This material consisted of peripheral blood mononuclear cells, taken before stem cell transplant. The CDR3 is CASRGGQMNTEAFF. CDR3 bases: TGCGCCAGCAGGGGGGGACAGATGAACACTGAAGCTTTCTTT.